The next 9 T cell receptor beta chains were all read from a single sample in a study of T cell responses to AZD1222 COVID-19 vaccine. Using immunoSEQ multiplex PCR, the repertoire was profiled, and TCRdb retains in-frame clones only, with some absent. Here the sample spans about 150,000 clones, approximately 86% being singletons. The material sequenced was peripheral blood, taken after recovery from COVID-19. These receptors originate from an adult who had recovered from COVID-19.

The chain recombines TRBV6-5 with TRBJ1-6, with no clear D. With 3 bases removed from V and 6 bases from J, the gap between germline ends came to 15 bases. This CDR3 is 16 amino acids long. Germline assignment: CDR1 MNHEY and CDR2 SVGAGI. For the CDR3, the DNA is TGTGCCAGCAGTTATCAAAAGCCCCCCTCTAATTCACCCCTCCACTTT. Protein sequence: CASSYQKPPSNSPLHF.

This rearrangement joins TRBV7-3 to TRBJ1-1, with D possibly TRBD1 on 5 matching bases. Per the germline V gene, CDR1 is SGHTA and CDR2 is FQGTGA. The CDR3 contains 17 residues. Trimming took 3 bases from V and 1 from J, leaving 18 bases between them. The CDR3 protein is CASSLSPGAIRNTEAFF. CDR3 bases: TGTGCCAGCAGCTTGAGCCCTGGGGCCATACGGAACACTGAAGCTTTCTTT.

The chain couples TRBV4-1 to TRBJ1-6; D ambiguous. Germline lookup yields CDR1 MGHRA and CDR2 YSYEKL. This CDR3 contains 16 residues. V lost 0 bases and J lost 4, with 10 bases in between. The CDR3: CASSQDPYNYNSPLHF. Here the CDR3 DNA reads TGCGCCAGCAGCCAAGACCCATATAATTATAATTCACCCCTCCACTTT.

The gene calls are TRBV7-9 and TRBJ1-1, with 7 bases fitting TRBD1. Germline CDR1 is SEHNR and CDR2 is FQNEAQ (reference sequence). Germline trimming cut 7 bases from V and 4 bases from J; bases unmatched to any gene: 6. The CDR3 consists of 13 residues. The CDR3 DNA reads TGTGCCAGCACCCAGGGGGGCCGCACTGAAGCTTTCTTT. It translates to CASTQGGRTEAFF. The full variable domain, with the rest looked up from reference TRBV7-9 and TRBJ1-1, is DTGVSQNPRHKITKRGQNVTFRCDPISEHNRLYWYRQTLGQGPEFLTYFQNEAQLEKSRLLSDRFSAERPKGSFSTLEIQRTEQGDSAMYLCASTQGGRTEAFFGQGTRLTVV.

The chain links TRBV19 to TRBJ2-2, with D possibly TRBD2 on 5 matching bases. The germline V gene encodes CDR1 LNHDA and CDR2 SQIVND (reference sequence). V was shortened by 2 bases and J by 6 bases, with 10 bases between the two germline ends. The CDR3 is 14 residues long. The DNA of the CDR3 is TGTGCCAGTAGTATACTAGCTGGCCCCGGGGAGCTGTTTTTT. It translates to CASSILAGPGELFF.

This rearrangement joins TRBV7-6 to TRBJ1-1, with 9 positions matching TRBD1. Germline CDR1 is SGHVS and CDR2 is FNYEAQ. This CDR3 spans 14 amino acids. The V segment lost 5 bases and the J segment 3 bases; nucleotides outside the gene matches: 4. This CDR3 reads CASSLGTGYTEAFF. For the CDR3, the DNA is TGTGCCAGCAGCCTAGGGACAGGGTACACTGAAGCTTTCTTT.

J is TRBJ2-7 and V is TRBV18, with D tentatively TRBD1 (7 bases). The CDR3 totals 15 residues. Germline lookup yields CDR1 KGHSH and CDR2 LQKENI. V lost 3 bases and J lost 7, with 19 bases in between. This chain's CDR3 is CASSPLGQGGFEQYF. CDR3 sequence (DNA): TGTGCCAGCTCACCCCTCGGGCAGGGGGGATTTGAGCAGTACTTC.

V is TRBV29-1 and J is TRBJ1-1, with D hard to call. The CDR3 consists of 13 residues. V gave up 5 bases and J gave up 5 bases, with 15 bases separating them. Germline-derived CDR1 and CDR2 are SQVTM and ANQGSEA. The CDR3 here is CSVSLGVGTEAFF. The CDR3 DNA sequence: TGCAGCGTTAGTCTCGGGGTGGGGACTGAAGCTTTCTTT. The variable domain in full, completed from reference TRBV29-1 and TRBJ1-1, reads SAVISQKPSRDICQRGTSLTIQCQVDSQVTMMFWYRQQPGQSLTLIATANQGSEATYESGFVIDKFPISRPNLTFSTLTVSNMSPEDSSIYLCSVSLGVGTEAFFGQGTRLTVV.

The chain is built from TRBV7-2 and TRBJ2-7, with D possibly TRBD2 on 6 matching bases. The CDR3 is made up of 15 amino acids. V lost 1 base and J 6 bases, leaving 16 bases between the germline ends. Germline CDR1 SGHTA, CDR2 FQGNSA. CDR3 amino acids: CASSLEGRVGGEQYF. The CDR3, as DNA: TGTGCCAGCAGCTTAGAGGGCAGGGTCGGGGGCGAGCAGTACTTC.